This T cell receptor beta chain was identified during a study of T cells in Graves' hyperthyroidism and ophthalmopathy. Reasons for excluding patients were uncontrolled infection, other autoimmune disease, pregnancy or lactation. Amplified TCR beta CDR3 regions derived from RNA transcripts. The HTBI primer set served for first-round RT-PCR of the TCR CDR3. MiXCR, run by TCRdb on the multiplex PCR reads, gives a single entry per CDR3 protein. The sample consists of about 300,000 distinct CDR3 sequences, roughly 19% of them appearing once. This clonotype has at least ten counts. The ends were cut back, 1 base at V and 10 bases at J, with 11 bases in the middle. Germline values: CDR1 LGHDT, CDR2 YNNKEL (reference sequence). The CDR3 covers 13 residues.

V is TRBV3-1 and J is TRBJ2-1, with a possible D match to TRBD2 (6 bases). The sequenced sample consisted of blood. This TCR derives from a man aged 45-60 years with Graves' ophthalmopathy. The CDR3 DNA follows: TGTGCCAGCAGCCAAGGACTAGGTGCGGAGCAGTTCTTC. Encoded protein: CASSQGLGAEQFF.